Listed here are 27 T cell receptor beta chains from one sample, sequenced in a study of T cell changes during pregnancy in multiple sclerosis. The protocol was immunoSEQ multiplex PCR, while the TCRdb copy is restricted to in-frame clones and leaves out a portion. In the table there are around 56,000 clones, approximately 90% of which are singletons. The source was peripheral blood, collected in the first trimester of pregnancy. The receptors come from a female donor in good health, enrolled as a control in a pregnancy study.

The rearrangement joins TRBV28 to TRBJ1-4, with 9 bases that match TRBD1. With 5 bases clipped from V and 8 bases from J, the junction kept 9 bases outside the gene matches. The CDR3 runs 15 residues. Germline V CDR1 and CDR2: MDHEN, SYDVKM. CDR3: CASSATGTGREKLFF. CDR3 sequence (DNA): TGTGCCAGCAGTGCGACCGGGACAGGGAGGGAAAAACTGTTTTTT.

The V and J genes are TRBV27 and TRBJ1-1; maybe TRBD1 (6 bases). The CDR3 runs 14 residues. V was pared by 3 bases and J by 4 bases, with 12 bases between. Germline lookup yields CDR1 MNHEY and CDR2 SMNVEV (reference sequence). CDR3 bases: TGTGCCAGCAGTTTGACAGGACTTGGCACTGAAGCTTTCTTT. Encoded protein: CASSLTGLGTEAFF.

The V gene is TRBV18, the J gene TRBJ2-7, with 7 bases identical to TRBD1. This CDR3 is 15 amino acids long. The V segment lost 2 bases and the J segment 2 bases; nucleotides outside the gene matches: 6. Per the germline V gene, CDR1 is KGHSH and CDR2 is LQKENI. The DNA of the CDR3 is TGTGCCAGCTCACCAGGAAAGACAGGGCCCTACGAGCAGTACTTC. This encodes CASSPGKTGPYEQYF.

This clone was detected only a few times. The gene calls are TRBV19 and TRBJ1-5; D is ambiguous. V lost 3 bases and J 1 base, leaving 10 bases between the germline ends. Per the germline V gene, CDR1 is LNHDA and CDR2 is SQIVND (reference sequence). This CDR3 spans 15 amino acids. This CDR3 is CASSISTPSNQPQHF. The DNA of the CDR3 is TGTGCCAGTAGTATCTCCACACCAAGCAATCAGCCCCAGCATTTT.

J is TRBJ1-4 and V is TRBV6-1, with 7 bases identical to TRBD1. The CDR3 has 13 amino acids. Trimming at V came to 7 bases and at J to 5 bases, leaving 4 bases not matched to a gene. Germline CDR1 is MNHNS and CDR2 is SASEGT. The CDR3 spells CASTPTGNEKLFF. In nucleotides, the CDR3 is TGTGCCAGCACCCCGACAGGGAATGAAAAACTGTTTTTT.

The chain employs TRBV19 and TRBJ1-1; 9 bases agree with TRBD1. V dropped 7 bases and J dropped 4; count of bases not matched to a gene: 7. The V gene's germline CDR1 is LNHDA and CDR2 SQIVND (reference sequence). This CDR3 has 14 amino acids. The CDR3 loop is CASTYTGGGTEAFF. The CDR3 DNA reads TGTGCCAGTACCTATACAGGGGGCGGCACTGAAGCTTTCTTT.

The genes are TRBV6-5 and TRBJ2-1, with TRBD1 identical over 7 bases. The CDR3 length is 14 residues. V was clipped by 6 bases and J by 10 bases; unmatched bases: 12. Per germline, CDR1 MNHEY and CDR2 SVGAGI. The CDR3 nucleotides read TGTGCCAGCAGCCAATCTGACAGGGCCGGGGAGCAGTTCTTC. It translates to CASSQSDRAGEQFF.

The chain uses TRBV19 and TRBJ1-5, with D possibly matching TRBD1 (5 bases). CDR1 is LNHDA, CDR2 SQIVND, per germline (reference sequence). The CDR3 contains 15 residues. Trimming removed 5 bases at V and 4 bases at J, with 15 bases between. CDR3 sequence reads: CASSQTKTANQPQHF. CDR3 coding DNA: TGTGCCAGTAGTCAGACGAAGACAGCGAATCAGCCCCAGCATTTT.

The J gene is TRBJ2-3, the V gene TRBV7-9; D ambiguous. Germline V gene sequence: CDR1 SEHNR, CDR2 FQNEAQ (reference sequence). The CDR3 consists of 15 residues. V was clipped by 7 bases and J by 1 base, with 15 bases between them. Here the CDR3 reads CASTQTLQGTDTQYF. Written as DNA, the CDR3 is TGTGCCAGCACCCAAACCTTACAAGGCACAGATACGCAGTATTTT. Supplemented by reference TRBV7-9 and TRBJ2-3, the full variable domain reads DTGVSQNPRHKITKRGQNVTFRCDPISEHNRLYWYRQTLGQGPEFLTYFQNEAQLEKSRLLSDRFSAERPKGSFSTLEIQRTEQGDSAMYLCASTQTLQGTDTQYFGPGTRLTVL.

Written as DNA, the CDR3 is TGTGCCAGCAGCTGGGGGGGTCCGCGGAGCTACAATGAGCAGTTCTTC. Encoded protein: CASSWGGPRSYNEQFF. V and J are TRBV5-4 and TRBJ2-1; 7 positions match TRBD2. CDR3 size: 16 residues. Germline V lookup: CDR1 SGHNT, CDR2 YYREEE (reference sequence). V was clipped by 3 bases and J by 3 bases; unmatched bases: 9.

CDR3 region: CASIIGRNEQFF. CDR3 DNA sequence: TGTGCCAGCATAATCGGTCGGAATGAGCAGTTCTTC. V usage is TRBV2 and J usage is TRBJ2-1; D ambiguous. Germline V gives CDR1 SNHLY, CDR2 FYNNEI. Trimming took 7 bases from V and 7 from J, leaving 11 bases between them. This CDR3 is 12 amino acids long. Variable domain in full (rest from reference TRBV2 and TRBJ2-1): EPEVTQTPSHQVTQMGQEVILRCVPISNHLYFYWYRQILGQKVEFLVSFYNNEISEKSEIFDDQFSVERPDGSNFTLKIRSTKLEDSAMYFCASIIGRNEQFFGPGTRLTVL.

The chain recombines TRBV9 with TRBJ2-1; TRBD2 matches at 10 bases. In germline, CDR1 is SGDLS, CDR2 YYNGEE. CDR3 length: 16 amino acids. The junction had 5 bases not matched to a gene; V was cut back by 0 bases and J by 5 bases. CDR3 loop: CASSVDRTSGNNEQFF. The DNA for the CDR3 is TGTGCCAGCAGCGTAGATCGCACTAGCGGGAACAATGAGCAGTTCTTC.

CDR3 DNA sequence: TGTGCCAGCAGCCCACGGGGAGACCAGCCCCAGCATTTT. Its protein product is CASSPRGDQPQHF. The rearrangement uses TRBV6-5 and TRBJ1-5; unclear D gene. This CDR3 spans 13 amino acids. V was clipped by 6 bases and J by 7 bases, with 13 bases between them. Germline CDR1 is MNHEY and CDR2 is SVGAGI.

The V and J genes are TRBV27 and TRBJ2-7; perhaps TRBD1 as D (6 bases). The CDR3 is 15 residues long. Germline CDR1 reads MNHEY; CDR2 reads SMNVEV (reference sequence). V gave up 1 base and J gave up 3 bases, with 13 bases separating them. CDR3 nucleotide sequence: TGTGCCAGCAGTTTATTTGGGACAACGAACTACGAGCAGTACTTC. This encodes CASSLFGTTNYEQYF.

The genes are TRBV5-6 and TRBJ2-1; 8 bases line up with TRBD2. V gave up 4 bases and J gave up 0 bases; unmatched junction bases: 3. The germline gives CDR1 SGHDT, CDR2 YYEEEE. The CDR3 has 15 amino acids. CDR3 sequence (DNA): TGTGCCAGCAGCGAGAGCGGGAGCTCCTACAATGAGCAGTTCTTC. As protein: CASSESGSSYNEQFF.

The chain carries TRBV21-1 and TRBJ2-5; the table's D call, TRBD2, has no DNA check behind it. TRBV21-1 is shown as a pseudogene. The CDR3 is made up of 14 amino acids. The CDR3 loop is CASSKRLAGETQYF. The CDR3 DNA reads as TGTGCCAGCAGCAAACGGCTAGCGGGAGAGACCCAGTACTTC.

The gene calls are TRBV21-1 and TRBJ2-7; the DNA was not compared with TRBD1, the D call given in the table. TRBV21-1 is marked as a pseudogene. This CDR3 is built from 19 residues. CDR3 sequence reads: CASSKGPFAGQGKNYEQYF. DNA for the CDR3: TGTGCCAGCAGCAAAGGACCCTTCGCGGGACAGGGCAAAAACTACGAGCAGTACTTC.

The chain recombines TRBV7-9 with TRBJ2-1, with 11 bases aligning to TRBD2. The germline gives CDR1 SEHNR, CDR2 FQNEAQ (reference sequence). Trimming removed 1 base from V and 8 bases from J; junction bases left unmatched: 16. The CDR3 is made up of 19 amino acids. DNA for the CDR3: TGTGCCAGCAGCTTAGGGACACAAGTAGCGGGAGGGCCGAGGGATGAGCAGTTCTTC. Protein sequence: CASSLGTQVAGGPRDEQFF.

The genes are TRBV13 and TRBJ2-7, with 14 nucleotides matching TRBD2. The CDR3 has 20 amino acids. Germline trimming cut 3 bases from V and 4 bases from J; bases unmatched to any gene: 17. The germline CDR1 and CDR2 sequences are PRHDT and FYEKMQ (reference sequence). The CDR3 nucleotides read TGTGCCAGCAGCTTCGGGGCATACTCCGGGACTAGCGGGAGTTTATACGAGCAGTACTTC. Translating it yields CASSFGAYSGTSGSLYEQYF. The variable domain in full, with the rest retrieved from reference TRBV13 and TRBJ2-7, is AAGVIQSPRHLIKEKRETATLKCYPIPRHDTVYWYQQGPGQDPQFLISFYEKMQSDKGSIPDRFSAQQFSDYHSELNMSSLELGDSALYFCASSFGAYSGTSGSLYEQYFGPGTRLTVT.

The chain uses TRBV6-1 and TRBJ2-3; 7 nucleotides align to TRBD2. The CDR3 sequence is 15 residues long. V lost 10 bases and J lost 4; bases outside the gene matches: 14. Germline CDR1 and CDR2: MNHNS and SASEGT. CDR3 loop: CAIRAPRLAPDTQYF. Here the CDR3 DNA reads TGTGCCATCCGCGCCCCTCGACTAGCTCCAGATACGCAGTATTTT.

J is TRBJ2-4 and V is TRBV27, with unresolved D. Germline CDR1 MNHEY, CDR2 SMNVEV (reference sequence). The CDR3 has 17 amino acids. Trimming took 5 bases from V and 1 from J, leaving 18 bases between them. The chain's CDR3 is CASSPPVGPGAKNIQYF. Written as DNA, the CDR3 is TGTGCCAGCAGTCCCCCCGTCGGCCCCGGGGCCAAAAACATTCAGTACTTC.

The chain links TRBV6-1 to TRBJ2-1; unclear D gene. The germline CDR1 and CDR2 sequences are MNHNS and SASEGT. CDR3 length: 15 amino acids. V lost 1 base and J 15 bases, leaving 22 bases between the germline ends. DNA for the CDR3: TGTGCCAGCAGTGAAGAAGTAGGCGGATACTCTTCCCCGTTCTTC. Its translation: CASSEEVGGYSSPFF.

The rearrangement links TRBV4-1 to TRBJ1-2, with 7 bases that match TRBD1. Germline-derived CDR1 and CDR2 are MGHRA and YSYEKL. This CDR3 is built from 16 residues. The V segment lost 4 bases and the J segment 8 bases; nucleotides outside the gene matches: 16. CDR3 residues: CASSLRQDRHNGGYTF. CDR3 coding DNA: TGCGCCAGCAGCCTTAGGCAGGACAGGCATAACGGCGGCTACACCTTC.

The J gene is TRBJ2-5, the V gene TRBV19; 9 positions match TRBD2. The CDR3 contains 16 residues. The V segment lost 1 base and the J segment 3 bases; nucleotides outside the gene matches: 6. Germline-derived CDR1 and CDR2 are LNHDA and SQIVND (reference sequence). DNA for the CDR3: TGTGCCAGTAGTATAGGAGGGGGCGGGGGGGAAGAGACCCAGTACTTC. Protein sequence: CASSIGGGGGEETQYF.

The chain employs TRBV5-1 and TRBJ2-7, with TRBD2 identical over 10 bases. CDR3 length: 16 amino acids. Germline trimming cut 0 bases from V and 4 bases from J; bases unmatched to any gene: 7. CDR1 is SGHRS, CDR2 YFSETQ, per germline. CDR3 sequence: CASSLASGRAPYEQYF. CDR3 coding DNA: TGCGCCAGCAGCTTGGCTAGCGGGAGAGCTCCTTACGAGCAGTACTTC.

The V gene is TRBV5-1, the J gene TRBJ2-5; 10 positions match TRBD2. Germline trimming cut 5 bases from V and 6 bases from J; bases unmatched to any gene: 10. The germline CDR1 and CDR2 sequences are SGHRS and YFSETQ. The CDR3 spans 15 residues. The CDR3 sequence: CASRGTSEDSKTQYF. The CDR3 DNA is TGCGCCAGCAGGGGGACTAGCGAGGATTCGAAGACCCAGTACTTC. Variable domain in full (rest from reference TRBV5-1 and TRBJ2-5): KAGVTQTPRYLIKTRGQQVTLSCSPISGHRSVSWYQQTPGQGLQFLFEYFSETQRNKGNFPGRFSGRQFSNSRSEMNVSTLELGDSALYLCASRGTSEDSKTQYFGPGTRLLVL.

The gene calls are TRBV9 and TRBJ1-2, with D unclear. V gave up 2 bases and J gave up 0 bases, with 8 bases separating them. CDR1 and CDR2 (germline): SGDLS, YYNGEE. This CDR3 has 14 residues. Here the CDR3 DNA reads TGTGCCAGCAGCGTGGAGGCGGCTAACTATGGCTACACCTTC. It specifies CASSVEAANYGYTF.